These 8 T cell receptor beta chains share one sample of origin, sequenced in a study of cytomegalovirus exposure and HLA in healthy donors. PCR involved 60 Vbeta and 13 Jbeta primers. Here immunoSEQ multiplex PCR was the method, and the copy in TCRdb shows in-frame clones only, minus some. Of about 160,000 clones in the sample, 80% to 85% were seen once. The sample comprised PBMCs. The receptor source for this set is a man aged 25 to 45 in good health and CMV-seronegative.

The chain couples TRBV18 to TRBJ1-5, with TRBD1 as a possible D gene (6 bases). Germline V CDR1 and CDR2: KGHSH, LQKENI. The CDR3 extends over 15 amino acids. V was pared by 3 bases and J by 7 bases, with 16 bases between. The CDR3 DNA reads TGTGCCAGCTCACCTAAAGGGGGATCGGGACAGCCCCAGCATTTT. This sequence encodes CASSPKGGSGQPQHF.

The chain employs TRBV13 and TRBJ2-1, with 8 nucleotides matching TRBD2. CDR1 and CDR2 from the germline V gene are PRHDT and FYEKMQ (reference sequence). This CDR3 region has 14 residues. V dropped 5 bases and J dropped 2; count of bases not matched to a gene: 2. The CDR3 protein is CASSVTSAYNEQFF. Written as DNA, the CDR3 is TGTGCCAGCAGCGTGACTAGCGCCTACAATGAGCAGTTCTTC.

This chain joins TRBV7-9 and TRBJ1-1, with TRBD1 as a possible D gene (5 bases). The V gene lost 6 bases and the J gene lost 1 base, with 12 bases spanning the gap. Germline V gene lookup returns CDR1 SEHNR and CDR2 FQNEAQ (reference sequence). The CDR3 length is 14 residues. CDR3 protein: CASRSGLSNTEAFF. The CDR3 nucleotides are TGTGCCAGCAGATCGGGACTGTCGAACACTGAAGCTTTCTTT.

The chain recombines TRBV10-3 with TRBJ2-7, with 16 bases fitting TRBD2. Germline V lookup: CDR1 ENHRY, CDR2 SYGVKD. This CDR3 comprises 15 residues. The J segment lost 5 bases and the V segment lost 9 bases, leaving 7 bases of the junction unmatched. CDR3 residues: CAIRGLAGGRDEQYF. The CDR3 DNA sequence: TGTGCCATAAGGGGACTAGCGGGAGGGCGAGACGAGCAGTACTTC.

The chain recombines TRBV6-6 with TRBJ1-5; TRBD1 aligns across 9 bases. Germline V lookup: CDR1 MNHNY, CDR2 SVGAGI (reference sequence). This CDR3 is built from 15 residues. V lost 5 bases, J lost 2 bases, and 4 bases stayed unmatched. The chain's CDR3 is CASSGTGLGNQPQHF. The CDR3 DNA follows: TGTGCCAGCAGTGGGACAGGGTTAGGCAATCAGCCCCAGCATTTT.

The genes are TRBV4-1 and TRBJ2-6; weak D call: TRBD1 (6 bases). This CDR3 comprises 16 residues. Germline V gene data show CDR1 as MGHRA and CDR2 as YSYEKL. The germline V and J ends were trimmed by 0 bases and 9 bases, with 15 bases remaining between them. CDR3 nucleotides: TGCGCCAGCAGCCAAGATTGGGACAACGGGATCAACGTCCTGACTTTC. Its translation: CASSQDWDNGINVLTF.

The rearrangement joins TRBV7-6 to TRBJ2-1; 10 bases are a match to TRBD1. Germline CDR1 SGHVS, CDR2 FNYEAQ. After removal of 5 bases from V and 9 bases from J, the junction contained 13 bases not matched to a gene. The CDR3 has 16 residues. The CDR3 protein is CASSSRQGAKGSEQFF. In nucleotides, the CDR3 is TGTGCCAGCAGCAGTAGACAGGGGGCGAAGGGGTCTGAGCAGTTCTTC.

The chain's CDR3 is CASSRPGLTTGELFF. The CDR3 coding sequence is TGCGCCAGCAGCCGGCCGGGACTCACCACCGGGGAGCTGTTTTTT. V usage is TRBV4-3 and J usage is TRBJ2-2; weak D call: TRBD2 (6 bases). CDR1 and CDR2 (germline): LGHNA, YSLEER. Trimming shortened V by 4 bases and J by 4 bases, and 13 bases separated the two germline ends. CDR3 size: 15 residues.